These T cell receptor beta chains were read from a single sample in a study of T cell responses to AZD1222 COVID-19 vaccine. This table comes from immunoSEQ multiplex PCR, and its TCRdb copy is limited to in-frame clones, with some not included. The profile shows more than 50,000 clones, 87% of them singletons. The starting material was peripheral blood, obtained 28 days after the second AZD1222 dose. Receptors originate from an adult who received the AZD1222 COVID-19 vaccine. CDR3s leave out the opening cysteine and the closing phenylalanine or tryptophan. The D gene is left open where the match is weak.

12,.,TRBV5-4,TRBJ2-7,ASSYSGEGSEQY
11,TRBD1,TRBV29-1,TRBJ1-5,SVGQGTYQPQH
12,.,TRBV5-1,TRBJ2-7,ASSLGLESYEQY
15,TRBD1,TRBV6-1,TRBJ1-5,ASSDPRGQIGNQPQH
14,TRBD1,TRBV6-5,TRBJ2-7,ASSYGVDRDGYEQY
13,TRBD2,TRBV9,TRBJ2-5,ASSVVASGQETQY
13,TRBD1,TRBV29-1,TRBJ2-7,SVGSLKGQMYEQY
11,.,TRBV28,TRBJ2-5,ASSPGLQETQY
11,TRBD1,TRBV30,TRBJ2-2,AWQGVLTGELF
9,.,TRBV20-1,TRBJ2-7,SARDAYEQY
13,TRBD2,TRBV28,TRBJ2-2,ATGLAGGPPGELF
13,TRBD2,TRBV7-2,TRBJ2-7,ASSRTSGITYEQY
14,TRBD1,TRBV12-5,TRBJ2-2,ASSRDRVGNTGELF
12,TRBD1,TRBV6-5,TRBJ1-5,ASSWTGGSQPQH
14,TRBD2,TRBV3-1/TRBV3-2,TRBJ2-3,ASSQGLAGGGDTQY
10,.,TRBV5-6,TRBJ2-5,ASSLTQETQY
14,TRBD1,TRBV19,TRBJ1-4,ASSNPGQGAREKLF
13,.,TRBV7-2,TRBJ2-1,ASSDSGSSYNEQF
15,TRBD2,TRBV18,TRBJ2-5,ASSPIGGSPRGETQY
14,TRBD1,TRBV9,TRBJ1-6,ASSVGNSDRDSPLH
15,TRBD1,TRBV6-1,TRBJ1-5,ASGVGTGTNSNQPQH
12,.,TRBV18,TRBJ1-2,ASSRAGGDYGYT
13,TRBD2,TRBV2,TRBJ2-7,ASSEGGGRSYEQY
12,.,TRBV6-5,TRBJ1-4,ASSYSTGNEKLF
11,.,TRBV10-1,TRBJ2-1,ASSENPYNEQF
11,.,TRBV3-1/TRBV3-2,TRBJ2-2,ASSLENTGELF
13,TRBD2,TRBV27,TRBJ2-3,ASSLGLAATDTQY
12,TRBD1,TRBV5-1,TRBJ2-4,ASSSQTGTGIQY
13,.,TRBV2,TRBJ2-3,ASSEEEGWGDTQY
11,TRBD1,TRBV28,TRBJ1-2,ASRFQGDYGYT
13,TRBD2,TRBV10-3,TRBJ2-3,AIREAGDGTDTQY
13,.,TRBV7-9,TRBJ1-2,ASSSGIQFNYGYT
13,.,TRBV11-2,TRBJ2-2,ASSSIFKSTGELF